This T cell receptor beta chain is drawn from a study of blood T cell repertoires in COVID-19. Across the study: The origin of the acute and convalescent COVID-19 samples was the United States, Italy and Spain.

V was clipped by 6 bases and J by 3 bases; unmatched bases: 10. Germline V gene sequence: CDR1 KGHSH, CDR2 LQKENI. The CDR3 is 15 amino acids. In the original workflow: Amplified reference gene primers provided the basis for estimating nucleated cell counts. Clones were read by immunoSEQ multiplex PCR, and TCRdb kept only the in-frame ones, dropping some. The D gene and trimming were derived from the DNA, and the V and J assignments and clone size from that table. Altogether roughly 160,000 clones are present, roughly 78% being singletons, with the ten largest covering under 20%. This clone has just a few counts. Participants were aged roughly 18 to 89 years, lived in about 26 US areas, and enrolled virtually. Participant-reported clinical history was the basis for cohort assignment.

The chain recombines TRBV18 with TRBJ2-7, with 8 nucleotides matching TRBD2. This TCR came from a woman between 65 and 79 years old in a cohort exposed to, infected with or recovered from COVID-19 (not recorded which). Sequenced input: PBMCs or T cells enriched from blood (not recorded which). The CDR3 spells CASSRGTSGLYEQYF. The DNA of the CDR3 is TGTGCCAGCTCCCGTGGAACTAGCGGTCTCTACGAGCAGTACTTC.